This T cell receptor (beta chain) was documented in a study of T cell repertoires in cytomegalovirus infection. About the study: CMV infection and matching HLA type were both indicated by public TCR beta signatures. Study-wide results and limits: Carriers of CMV plus the relevant HLA were identified by cumulative public TCR beta family frequency. Ex vivo, HLA-C-restricted CMV-specific TCR beta clonotypes prevailed over the rest of the response.

This clonotype was seen ten or more times. What it binds is not known. This CDR3 is built from 15 residues. The trim removed 1 base at V and 2 bases at J, leaving 1 base unmatched. The germline V gene encodes CDR1 SEHNR and CDR2 FQNEAQ (reference sequence). Using its own MiXCR run on the reads, TCRdb lists one record per CDR3 protein. The sample carries about 250,000 distinct CDR3 sequences, approximately 15% recorded once. Sequencing was carried out using CD8+ T cells from PBMCs. The chain recombines TRBV7-9 with TRBJ1-1; TRBD1 aligns across 10 bases. The source is a human donor in good health (CMV status not recorded). Some clones in this sample may be carry-over from other donors' samples. In nucleotides, the CDR3 is TGTGCCAGCAGCTTAGGGACAGGGGGAAACACTGAAGCTTTCTTT. This encodes CASSLGTGGNTEAFF.